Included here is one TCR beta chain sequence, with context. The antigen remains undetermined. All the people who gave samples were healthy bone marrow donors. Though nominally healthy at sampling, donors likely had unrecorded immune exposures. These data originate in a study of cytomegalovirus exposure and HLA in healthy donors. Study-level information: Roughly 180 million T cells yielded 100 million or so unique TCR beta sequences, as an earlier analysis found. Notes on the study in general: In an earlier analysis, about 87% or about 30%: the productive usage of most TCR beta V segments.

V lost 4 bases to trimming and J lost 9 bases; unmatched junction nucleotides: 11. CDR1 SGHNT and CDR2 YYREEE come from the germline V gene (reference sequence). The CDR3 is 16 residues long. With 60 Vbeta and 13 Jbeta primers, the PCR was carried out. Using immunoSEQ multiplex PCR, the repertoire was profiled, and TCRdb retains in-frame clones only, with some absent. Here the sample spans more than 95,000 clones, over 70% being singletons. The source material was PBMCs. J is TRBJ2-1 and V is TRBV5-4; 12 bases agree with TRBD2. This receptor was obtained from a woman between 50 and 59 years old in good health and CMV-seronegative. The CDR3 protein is CASSPGGLAGLGEQFF. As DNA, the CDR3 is TGTGCCAGCAGCCCCGGCGGACTAGCGGGATTGGGTGAGCAGTTCTTC.